This passage covers 30 T cell receptor beta chains from one sample sequenced in a study of lymphopenia after photon versus proton radiotherapy. TCRdb keeps only in-frame clones here, not all; method: immunoSEQ multiplex PCR. This table holds tens of thousands of clones, approximately 88% found once. This material consisted of peripheral blood, taken from a patient treated with proton-based radiotherapy. These receptor sequences come from a man between 60 and 75 years old with pancreatic cancer.

This rearrangement joins TRBV7-9 to TRBJ2-7; a possible D gene is TRBD1 (5 bases). Trimming took off 1 base at V and 6 bases at J, with 13 bases between the two ends. Germline V gene sequence: CDR1 SEHNR, CDR2 FQNEAQ (reference sequence). The CDR3 has 14 amino acids. CDR3 amino acids: CASSLGGSRAEQYF. DNA of the CDR3: TGTGCCAGCAGCTTAGGTGGAAGCAGGGCCGAGCAGTACTTC.

This chain joins TRBV19 and TRBJ1-4; 7 bases agree with TRBD1. With V trimmed by 6 bases and J by 0 bases, 16 bases remained unmatched. The CDR3 sequence is 19 residues long. The germline V gene has CDR1 LNHDA and CDR2 SQIVND (reference sequence). CDR3 DNA: TGTGCCAGTAGACAACAGGGGCTCAGCTTTACTGCAACTAATGAAAAACTGTTTTTT. It encodes CASRQQGLSFTATNEKLFF.

This chain uses TRBV11-1 with TRBJ2-4; 8 bases fit TRBD1. V trimming: 1 base; J trimming: 1 base; junction bases outside the gene matches: 3. The V gene's germline CDR1 is SGHAT and CDR2 FQDESV (reference sequence). The CDR3 loop spans 16 amino acids. The CDR3, as DNA: TGTGCCAGCAGCTTAGTTCGGACAGGGGCCAAAAACATTCAGTACTTC. Protein: CASSLVRTGAKNIQYF.

This chain joins TRBV6-5 and TRBJ1-5; TRBD1 is a possible D gene (5 bases). The ends were cut back, 6 bases at V and 2 bases at J, with 11 bases in the middle. The CDR3 runs to 14 residues. Per germline, CDR1 MNHEY and CDR2 SVGAGI. Here the CDR3 reads CASSRGGRNQPQHF. The CDR3 bases are TGTGCCAGCAGCCGGGGGGGTCGCAATCAGCCCCAGCATTTT.

The gene calls are TRBV5-1 and TRBJ1-4; unclear D gene. Germline V CDR1 and CDR2: SGHRS, YFSETQ. V lost 0 bases, J lost 7 bases, and 7 bases lay in between. The CDR3 covers 13 residues. CDR3 sequence: CASSLGGGEKLFF. CDR3 nucleotide sequence: TGCGCCAGCAGCTTGGGGGGAGGTGAAAAACTGTTTTTT.

The chain has TRBV5-1 and TRBJ1-6, with D perhaps matching TRBD1 (5 bases). The CDR3 covers 14 residues. Germline V gene lookup returns CDR1 SGHRS and CDR2 YFSETQ. The V end was cut by 2 bases, the J end by 5 bases, with 8 bases between. The CDR3 here is CASSFAQDNSPLHF. In nucleotides, the CDR3 is TGCGCCAGCAGCTTCGCACAGGATAATTCACCCCTCCACTTT.

The rearrangement links TRBV28 to TRBJ2-7, with 7 bases lining up with TRBD1. This CDR3 is 15 amino acids long. Germline V gene sequence: CDR1 MDHEN, CDR2 SYDVKM. The ends lost 4 bases at V and 2 bases at J; junction bases unmatched: 8. The CDR3 DNA reads as TGTGCCAGCAGTTCCCGGACAGGAAACACCTACGAGCAGTACTTC. It specifies CASSSRTGNTYEQYF.

The V and J genes are TRBV28 and TRBJ1-4; no clear D. CDR3 length: 20 amino acids. V was pared by 3 bases and J by 8 bases, with 31 bases between. CDR1 and CDR2 from the germline V gene are MDHEN and SYDVKM. CDR3 sequence: CASSFFSLLQTPQQSEKLFF. For the CDR3, the DNA is TGTGCCAGCAGTTTCTTCTCACTCCTACAGACACCACAGCAGTCCGAAAAACTGTTTTTT.

The gene calls are TRBV29-1 and TRBJ1-1, with 8 bases identical to TRBD1. V lost 7 bases and J lost 1; bases outside the gene matches: 8. The germline V gene encodes CDR1 SQVTM and CDR2 ANQGSEA. This CDR3 has 14 residues. The CDR3 is CSASRTGGNTEAFF. The CDR3, as DNA: TGCAGCGCATCCCGAACAGGGGGGAACACTGAAGCTTTCTTT.

V is TRBV2 and J is TRBJ1-5, with D possibly being TRBD1 (6 bases). V was cut by 4 bases and J by 9 bases, with 10 bases left in between. The germline V gene encodes CDR1 SNHLY and CDR2 FYNNEI. The CDR3 extends over 12 amino acids. For the CDR3, the DNA is TGTGCCAGCAGTGGGGGGCTTTGGCCCCAGCATTTT. Translation: CASSGGLWPQHF.

This rearrangement joins TRBV30 to TRBJ1-1, with TRBD1 matching 7 bases. V dropped 3 bases and J dropped 0; count of bases not matched to a gene: 13. The CDR3 extends over 17 amino acids. CDR1 and CDR2 (germline): GTSNPN, SVGIG (reference sequence). The CDR3 is CAWRENRGRFMNTEAFF. Here the CDR3 DNA reads TGTGCCTGGAGAGAAAATAGGGGGCGGTTCATGAACACTGAAGCTTTCTTT.

V usage is TRBV5-4 and J usage is TRBJ2-5; D not resolved. CDR1 SGHNT and CDR2 YYREEE come from the germline V gene (reference sequence). The V and J ends lost 2 bases and 5 bases respectively, with 13 bases between them. The CDR3 runs 14 residues. CDR3 residues: CASSFSGALETQYF. Written as DNA, the CDR3 is TGTGCCAGCAGCTTTTCAGGAGCTCTTGAGACCCAGTACTTC.

The gene calls are TRBV29-1 and TRBJ2-1, with 11 bases fitting TRBD1. Per the germline V gene, CDR1 is SQVTM and CDR2 is ANQGSEA. The CDR3 extends over 14 amino acids. After removal of 3 bases from V and 5 bases from J, the junction contained 3 bases not matched to a gene. DNA of the CDR3: TGCAGCGTTGACCGGGACAGGGGGAACAATGAGCAGTTCTTC. Translation: CSVDRDRGNNEQFF.

The rearrangement uses TRBV5-4 and TRBJ2-2, with 8 bases lining up with TRBD2. The length of the CDR3 is 16 residues. CDR1 and CDR2 (germline): SGHNT, YYREEE (reference sequence). Trimming cost V 4 bases and J 5 bases; bases outside gene matches: 10. CDR3 loop: CASSPPGGGPTGELFF. CDR3 sequence (DNA): TGTGCCAGCAGCCCCCCGGGGGGGGGACCGACCGGGGAGCTGTTTTTT.

J is TRBJ2-3 and V is TRBV15, with 7 bases matching TRBD2. This CDR3 is built from 14 residues. Germline trimming cut 6 bases from V and 3 bases from J; bases unmatched to any gene: 6. CDR1 and CDR2 from the germline V gene are LNHNV and YYDKDF (reference sequence). CDR3 protein: CATRRAGRTDTQYF. DNA of the CDR3: TGTGCCACCAGACGAGCGGGAAGGACAGATACGCAGTATTTT.

The chain carries TRBV29-1 and TRBJ1-3; no definite D call. This CDR3 contains 11 residues. Germline V gene sequence: CDR1 SQVTM, CDR2 ANQGSEA. The V gene lost 4 bases and the J gene lost 4 bases, with 5 bases spanning the gap. CDR3: CSVGEGNTIYF. The CDR3 region has the DNA TGCAGCGTTGGTGAGGGAAACACCATATATTTT.

The rearrangement links TRBV6-6 to TRBJ1-5; 9 bases map to TRBD1. This CDR3 has 13 amino acids. Germline CDR1 MNHNY, CDR2 SVGAGI (reference sequence). V shed 7 bases, J shed 10 bases, and the junction held 8 bases outside the gene matches. The CDR3 nucleotides are TGTGCCAGCACCCGGACAGGGGACCAACCCCAGCATTTT. Translating it yields CASTRTGDQPQHF.

This clone was picked up a small number of times. V is TRBV5-4 and J is TRBJ2-5; D is undetermined. In germline, CDR1 is SGHNT, CDR2 YYREEE (reference sequence). The CDR3 runs 14 residues. V was trimmed by 0 bases and J by 4 bases, leaving 10 bases between them. This CDR3 reads CASSLGPRLETQYF. The CDR3 region has the DNA TGTGCCAGCAGCTTGGGGCCAAGGCTAGAGACCCAGTACTTC.

This clone has just a few counts. The chain uses TRBV15 and TRBJ1-3; no firm D call. Trimming stripped 5 bases from V and 3 bases from J, with 14 bases between. Looked up from germline, CDR1 is LNHNV and CDR2 is YYDKDF (reference sequence). This CDR3 is 15 amino acids long. The CDR3 region is CATSSRRAGGNTIYF. As DNA, the CDR3 is TGTGCCACCAGCTCCCGCCGCGCCGGTGGAAACACCATATATTTT.

The chain employs TRBV5-4 and TRBJ1-1; D call uncertain. The CDR3 is made up of 12 amino acids. CDR1 and CDR2 (germline): SGHNT, YYREEE (reference sequence). Trimming took off 10 bases at V and 1 base at J, with 11 bases between the two ends. CDR3 in amino acids: CAAQRENTEAFF. The CDR3 bases are TGTGCCGCGCAGAGGGAGAACACTGAAGCTTTCTTT.

The sample holds one count of this clone. V is TRBV11-3 and J is TRBJ2-5; weak D call: TRBD2 (6 bases). V was pared by 6 bases and J by 5 bases, with 10 bases between. The CDR3 totals 12 residues. Per the germline V gene, CDR1 is SGHNT and CDR2 is YENEEA. In DNA form, the CDR3 reads TGTGCCAGCAGGGAGGGTGGGGAGACCCAGTACTTC. It is translated as CASREGGETQYF.

The sample holds one count of this clone. The chain recombines TRBV28 with TRBJ1-4, with D possibly TRBD1 on 5 matching bases. The germline CDR1 and CDR2 sequences are MDHEN and SYDVKM. The ends were cut back, 4 bases at V and 10 bases at J, with 10 bases in the middle. This CDR3 has 12 amino acids. This CDR3 reads CASSSGARKLFF. CDR3 nucleotides: TGTGCCAGCAGTTCTGGGGCTAGAAAACTGTTTTTT. The full variable domain, completed using reference TRBV28 and TRBJ1-4, is DVKVTQSSRYLVKRTGEKVFLECVQDMDHENMFWYRQDPGLGLRLIYFSYDVKMKEKGDIPEGYSVSREKKERFSLILESASTNQTSMYLCASSSGARKLFFGSGTQLSVL.

The chain recombines TRBV7-9 with TRBJ1-5; no clear D gene. Trimming pared 1 base from V and 1 base from J, leaving 17 bases between. The germline V gene has CDR1 SEHNR and CDR2 FQNEAQ (reference sequence). This CDR3 region has 18 residues. The CDR3 coding sequence is TGTGCCAGCAGCTTAGGGGCGGCTAACATACGGAGCAATCAGCCCCAGCATTTT. Amino acids: CASSLGAANIRSNQPQHF.

CDR3 sequence: CASSLARQGAHAFF. The CDR3 DNA reads as TGTGCCAGCAGCTTAGCTCGTCAGGGGGCTCACGCTTTCTTT. The chain is built from TRBV11-3 and TRBJ1-1, with 8 bases identical to TRBD1. With 1 base clipped from V and 11 bases from J, the junction kept 9 bases outside the gene matches. CDR3 length: 14 amino acids. From germline, CDR1 is SGHNT and CDR2 YENEEA.

This clone was seen once. This chain links TRBV6-1 with TRBJ1-3, with TRBD1 as a possible D gene (6 bases). Per the germline V gene, CDR1 is MNHNS and CDR2 is SASEGT. V was shortened by 4 bases and J by 0 bases, with 22 bases between the two germline ends. The CDR3 has 19 amino acids. The CDR3 coding sequence is TGTGCCAGCAGTGGGAGGACAGCCCCTAAACAAAACTCTGGAAACACCATATATTTT. Its protein product is CASSGRTAPKQNSGNTIYF.

The rearrangement links TRBV27 to TRBJ1-4, with D maybe TRBD1 (6 bases). V lost 3 bases and J lost 8, with 13 bases in between. The CDR3 covers 14 residues. The germline CDR1 and CDR2 sequences are MNHEY and SMNVEV (reference sequence). In DNA form, the CDR3 reads TGTGCCAGCAGTTTTCAGGGGAAAGGGGAAAAACTGTTTTTT. The encoded protein is CASSFQGKGEKLFF.

The chain employs TRBV30 and TRBJ2-5; D remains ambiguous. V lost 2 bases and J 1 base, leaving 17 bases between the germline ends. From germline, CDR1 is GTSNPN and CDR2 SVGIG (reference sequence). The CDR3 extends over 16 amino acids. CDR3 DNA sequence: TGTGCCTGGAGTCAAGGGAATACGGGTCCCCAAGAGACCCAGTACTTC. Residues: CAWSQGNTGPQETQYF.

The chain recombines TRBV7-2 with TRBJ2-6; D possibly corresponds to TRBD1 (5 bases). CDR3 length equals 16 residues. Trimming cost V 5 bases and J 1 base, with 12 bases left between them. Germline loops: CDR1 SGHTA, CDR2 FQGNSA. The CDR3 loop reads CASSIRSGSGANVLTF. Written as DNA, the CDR3 is TGTGCCAGCAGCATTAGGTCAGGGTCTGGGGCCAACGTCCTGACTTTC.

The chain links TRBV7-8 to TRBJ1-2; D may be TRBD1 (6 bases). This CDR3 contains 14 residues. From germline, CDR1 is SGHVS and CDR2 FQNEAQ. Trimming shortened V by 5 bases and J by 2 bases, and 12 bases separated the two germline ends. CDR3 protein: CASSLGHSNYGYTF. The CDR3, as DNA: TGTGCCAGCAGCCTGGGACACTCAAACTATGGCTACACCTTC. Using reference TRBV7-8 and TRBJ1-2 for the parts outside the CDR3, the full variable domain is GAGVSQSPRYKVAKRGQDVALRCDPISGHVSLFWYQQALGQGPEFLTYFQNEAQLDKSGLPSDRFFAERPEGSVSTLKIQRTQQEDSAVYLCASSLGHSNYGYTFGSGTRLTVV.

Only a few counts were recorded for this clone. J is TRBJ2-2 and V is TRBV19; D is ambiguous. This CDR3 has 14 residues. Trimming stripped 8 bases from V and 0 bases from J, with 10 bases between. Germline CDR1 is LNHDA and CDR2 is SQIVND (reference sequence). The CDR3 bases are TGTGCCAGTCAGACGCGAGCGAACACCGGGGAGCTGTTTTTT. It encodes CASQTRANTGELFF.